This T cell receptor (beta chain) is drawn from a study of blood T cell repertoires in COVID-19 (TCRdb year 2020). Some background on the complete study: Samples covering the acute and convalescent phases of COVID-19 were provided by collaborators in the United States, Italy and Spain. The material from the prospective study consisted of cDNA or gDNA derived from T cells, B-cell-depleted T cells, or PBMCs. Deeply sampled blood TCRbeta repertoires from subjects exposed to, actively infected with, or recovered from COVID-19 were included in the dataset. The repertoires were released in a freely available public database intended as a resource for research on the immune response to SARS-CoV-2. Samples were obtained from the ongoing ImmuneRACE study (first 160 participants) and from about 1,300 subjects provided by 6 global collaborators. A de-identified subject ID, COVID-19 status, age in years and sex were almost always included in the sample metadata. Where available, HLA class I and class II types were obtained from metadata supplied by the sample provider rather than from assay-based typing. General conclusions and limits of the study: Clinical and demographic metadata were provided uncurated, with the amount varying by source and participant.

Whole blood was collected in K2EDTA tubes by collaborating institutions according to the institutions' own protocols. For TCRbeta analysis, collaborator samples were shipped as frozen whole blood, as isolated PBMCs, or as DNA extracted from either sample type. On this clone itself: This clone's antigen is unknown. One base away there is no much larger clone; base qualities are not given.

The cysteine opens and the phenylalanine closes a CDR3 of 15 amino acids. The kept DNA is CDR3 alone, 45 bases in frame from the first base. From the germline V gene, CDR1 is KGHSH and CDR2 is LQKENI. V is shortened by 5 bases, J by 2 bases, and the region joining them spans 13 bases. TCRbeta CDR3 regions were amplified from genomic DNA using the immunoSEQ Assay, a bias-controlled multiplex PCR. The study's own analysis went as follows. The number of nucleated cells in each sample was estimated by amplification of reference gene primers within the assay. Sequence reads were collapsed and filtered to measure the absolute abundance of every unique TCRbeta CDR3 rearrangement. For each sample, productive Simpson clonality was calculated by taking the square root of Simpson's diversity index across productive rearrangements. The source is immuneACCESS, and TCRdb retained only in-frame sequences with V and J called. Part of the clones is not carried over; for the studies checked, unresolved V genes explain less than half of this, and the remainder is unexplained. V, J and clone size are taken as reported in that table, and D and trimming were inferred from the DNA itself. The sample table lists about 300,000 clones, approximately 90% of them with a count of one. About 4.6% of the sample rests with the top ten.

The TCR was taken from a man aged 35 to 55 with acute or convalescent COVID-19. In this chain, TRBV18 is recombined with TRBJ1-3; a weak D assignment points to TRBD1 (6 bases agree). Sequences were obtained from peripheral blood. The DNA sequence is TGTGCCAGCTCAAGCGGACAGCTTCCTGGAAACACCATATATTTT. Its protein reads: CASSSGQLPGNTIYF.